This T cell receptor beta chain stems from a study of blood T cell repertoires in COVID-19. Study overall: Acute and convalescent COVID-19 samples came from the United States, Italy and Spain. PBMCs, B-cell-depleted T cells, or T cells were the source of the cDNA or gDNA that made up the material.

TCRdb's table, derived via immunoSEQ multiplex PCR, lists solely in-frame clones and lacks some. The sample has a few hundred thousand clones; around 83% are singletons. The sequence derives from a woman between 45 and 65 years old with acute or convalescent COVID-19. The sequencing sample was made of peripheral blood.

For the CDR3, the DNA is TGTGCCAGCAGCGTAGATCAGGGCCGAGAGACCCAGTACTTC. It is translated as CASSVDQGRETQYF. The rearrangement links TRBV9 to TRBJ2-5; tentative D call: TRBD1 (5 bases). Between the trimmed V and J ends, which lost 0 bases and 4 bases, there was a span of 10 bases. CDR3 length: 14 residues. Germline V gene sequence: CDR1 SGDLS, CDR2 YYNGEE.